This T cell receptor beta chain was recovered during a study of cytomegalovirus exposure and HLA in healthy donors. The study, taken as a whole, reports: In a later analysis, most CMV-associated TCR beta chains appeared HLA-restricted. When the data were analyzed later, several of the most significant clusters appeared to be linked to common viral pathogens.

This clone was seen more than once but under ten times. Its cognate antigen is unknown. Vbeta (60) and Jbeta (13) primers were used in the PCR. Profiled with immunoSEQ multiplex PCR; TCRdb holds only in-frame clones, not every one. The table records 150,000 to 200,000 clones, around four fifths of them present only once. Germline CDR1 SEHNR, CDR2 FQNEAQ (reference sequence). This CDR3 has 15 amino acids. Trimming removed 4 bases at V and 6 bases at J, with 16 bases between. V is TRBV7-9 and J is TRBJ1-5; D perhaps matches TRBD1 (6 bases). The sequence was obtained from a female donor in good health and CMV-seronegative. Sequenced: PBMCs. The CDR3 nucleotides are TGTGCCAGCAGCTCGTCAGGGGTTGATAGTCAGCCCCAGCATTTT. It yields the protein CASSSSGVDSQPQHF.